What follows are 32 T cell receptor beta chains derived from one specimen sequenced in a study of cytomegalovirus exposure and HLA in healthy donors. PCR was performed using 60 Vbeta and 13 Jbeta primers. Here immunoSEQ multiplex PCR was the method, and the copy in TCRdb shows in-frame clones only, minus some. The table includes under 250,000 clones, around 78% detected once. Sequencing used PBMCs. The receptors come from a man aged 30 to 45 in good health and CMV-seronegative.

The chain uses TRBV2 and TRBJ2-5; TRBD2 matches at 7 bases. CDR3 size: 13 residues. V lost 7 bases and J lost 4; bases outside the gene matches: 6. Germline V gene sequence: CDR1 SNHLY, CDR2 FYNNEI. The CDR3 DNA sequence: TGTGCCAGCATGGGGGGGGACGGAGAGACCCAGTACTTC. This sequence encodes CASMGGDGETQYF. Filled out from reference TRBV2 and TRBJ2-5, the complete variable domain reads EPEVTQTPSHQVTQMGQEVILRCVPISNHLYFYWYRQILGQKVEFLVSFYNNEISEKSEIFDDQFSVERPDGSNFTLKIRSTKLEDSAMYFCASMGGDGETQYFGPGTRLLVL.

This clone was seen a single time. The V gene is TRBV28, the J gene TRBJ1-2; maybe TRBD1 (5 bases). V lost 7 bases and J lost 6, with 24 bases in between. This CDR3 has 16 amino acids. The germline gives CDR1 MDHEN, CDR2 SYDVKM. The CDR3 here is CASMGEGRPSGNGYTF. The CDR3, as DNA: TGTGCCAGCATGGGGGAGGGGCGGCCGTCCGGAAATGGCTACACCTTC.

This clone was recorded a few times. The chain recombines TRBV6-1 with TRBJ2-3; D is uncertain. The germline V gene encodes CDR1 MNHNS and CDR2 SASEGT. Trimming cost V 10 bases and J 4 bases, with 12 bases left between them. There are 12 residues in the CDR3. The CDR3 loop is CATVLTPDTQYF. The CDR3, as DNA: TGTGCCACCGTACTTACCCCAGATACGCAGTATTTT.

Written as DNA, the CDR3 is TGCGCCAGCAGCTTGGACGCACACTCCTACGAGCAGTACTTC. Translation: CASSLDAHSYEQYF. This rearrangement joins TRBV5-1 to TRBJ2-7, with D unresolved. Looked up from germline, CDR1 is SGHRS and CDR2 is YFSETQ. This CDR3 spans 14 amino acids. The V gene lost 0 bases and the J gene lost 0 bases, with 7 bases spanning the gap.

The CDR3 DNA reads as TGTGCCAGCAGCGAAGGGACAGGGGGGAATCAGCCCCAGCATTTT. This sequence encodes CASSEGTGGNQPQHF. The rearrangement joins TRBV5-4 to TRBJ1-5, with 11 positions matching TRBD1. The V gene end was trimmed by 4 bases and the J gene end by 4 bases; junction bases not matched to a gene: 4. The CDR3 extends over 15 amino acids. Looked up from germline, CDR1 is SGHNT and CDR2 is YYREEE (reference sequence).

This chain uses TRBV2 with TRBJ2-2; 14 bases line up with TRBD2. The V and J ends lost 6 bases and 4 bases, in that order; junction bases with no gene match: 1. The V gene's germline CDR1 is SNHLY and CDR2 FYNNEI. CDR3 size: 15 residues. CDR3 in amino acids: CASRGTSGGTGELFF. CDR3 DNA sequence: TGTGCCAGCAGAGGGACTAGCGGGGGCACCGGGGAGCTGTTTTTT.

The chain joins TRBV6-1 to TRBJ2-2; 8 positions agree with TRBD2. The CDR3 is 15 residues long. CDR1 and CDR2 from the germline V gene are MNHNS and SASEGT. V lost 7 bases to trimming and J lost 2 bases; unmatched junction nucleotides: 6. This CDR3 reads CASNLGTSNTGELFF. As DNA, the CDR3 is TGTGCCAGCAACCTAGGGACTAGTAACACCGGGGAGCTGTTTTTT.

This chain joins TRBV2 and TRBJ1-4; D remains unclear. V gave up 4 bases and J gave up 4 bases, with 10 bases separating them. Germline V gene lookup returns CDR1 SNHLY and CDR2 FYNNEI. This CDR3 is built from 14 residues. CDR3 protein: CASSGLSFNEKLFF. The CDR3 DNA is TGTGCCAGCAGTGGTCTAAGCTTTAATGAAAAACTGTTTTTT.

The rearrangement joins TRBV2 to TRBJ2-2; 9 bases line up with TRBD2. This CDR3 contains 16 residues. J was trimmed by 7 bases and V by 8 bases; bases with no gene match: 14. Germline V CDR1 and CDR2: SNHLY, FYNNEI. CDR3 sequence: CASEGVGSGSVGELFF. In DNA, the CDR3 is TGTGCCAGCGAAGGGGTGGGTAGCGGGAGTGTCGGGGAGCTGTTTTTT.

The chain's CDR3 is CASSSGTGYTEAFF. In DNA, the CDR3 is TGTGCCAGCAGTTCTGGGACAGGGTACACTGAAGCTTTCTTT. The chain couples TRBV6-5 to TRBJ1-1; 9 positions agree with TRBD1. The germline CDR1 and CDR2 sequences are MNHEY and SVGAGI. This CDR3 comprises 14 residues. The junction had 3 bases not matched to a gene; V was cut back by 4 bases and J by 3 bases.

The DNA of the CDR3 is TGTGCCAGCAGTGAGTCGGAGAATGGGCCCCTCCACTTT. It yields the protein CASSESENGPLHF. The chain couples TRBV6-4 to TRBJ1-6; D uncertain. The CDR3 runs to 13 residues. The V gene lost 3 bases and the J gene lost 13 bases, with 13 bases spanning the gap. Germline V gives CDR1 MRHNA, CDR2 SNTAGT.

This chain uses TRBV7-9 with TRBJ1-4, with D hard to call. There are 15 residues in the CDR3. Germline loops: CDR1 SEHNR, CDR2 FQNEAQ (reference sequence). V dropped 5 bases and J dropped 3 bases, with 13 bases sitting between them. CDR3 protein: CASSLKHGANEKLFF. For the CDR3, the DNA is TGTGCCAGCAGCCTAAAACACGGGGCTAATGAAAAACTGTTTTTT.

This clone was seen a handful of times. The genes are TRBV29-1 and TRBJ2-7, with D possibly being TRBD1 (6 bases). V lost 6 bases to trimming and J lost 2 bases, with 11 bases between them. In germline, CDR1 is SQVTM, CDR2 ANQGSEA. CDR3 length: 12 residues. CDR3 sequence (DNA): TGCAGCGTGGCAGGGGAGACCTACGAGCAGTACTTC. Protein product: CSVAGETYEQYF.

The chain carries TRBV6-6 and TRBJ2-5; 7 bases are shared with TRBD1. Germline CDR1 reads MNHNY; CDR2 reads SVGAGI (reference sequence). This CDR3 is built from 13 residues. With 2 bases clipped from V and 5 bases from J, the junction kept 2 bases outside the gene matches. The CDR3 reads CASSYLGGETQYF. The CDR3 DNA sequence: TGTGCCAGCAGTTACCTAGGGGGCGAGACCCAGTACTTC.

The V gene is TRBV18, the J gene TRBJ2-6; D might be TRBD1 (6 bases). Germline CDR1 is KGHSH and CDR2 is LQKENI. The CDR3 is 18 residues long. Trimming left V 2 bases short and J 0 bases short, with 14 bases between. CDR3 residues: CASSPLAQGVSGANVLTF. DNA of the CDR3: TGTGCCAGCTCACCATTAGCACAGGGAGTCTCTGGGGCCAACGTCCTGACTTTC.

V usage is TRBV11-2 and J usage is TRBJ1-1, with a tentative D call TRBD1 (6 bases). Germline lookup yields CDR1 SGHAT and CDR2 FQNNGV. The CDR3 length is 15 residues. Trimming removed 5 bases from V and 0 bases from J, with 13 bases in between. The CDR3 nucleotides are TGTGCCAGCAGCCCGAGGGCAGGGGTGAACACTGAAGCTTTCTTT. Its protein is CASSPRAGVNTEAFF.

This chain uses TRBV29-1 with TRBJ1-2; TRBD1 agrees at 7 bases. Germline V gene data show CDR1 as SQVTM and CDR2 as ANQGSEA. The V gene end was trimmed by 8 bases and the J gene end by 6 bases; junction bases not matched to a gene: 6. There are 11 residues in the CDR3. DNA of the CDR3: TGCAGCACCGGACAGGTTCATGGCTACACCTTC. This codes for CSTGQVHGYTF.

V usage is TRBV5-1 and J usage is TRBJ2-5; perhaps TRBD2 as D (6 bases). CDR3 length: 14 amino acids. V was trimmed by 0 bases and J by 5 bases, leaving 11 bases between them. CDR1 and CDR2 from the germline V gene are SGHRS and YFSETQ. CDR3 sequence: CASSLGGGPETQYF. The DNA of the CDR3 is TGCGCCAGCAGCTTGGGAGGAGGGCCGGAGACCCAGTACTTC. Full variable domain (outside the CDR3, taken from reference TRBV5-1 and TRBJ2-5): KAGVTQTPRYLIKTRGQQVTLSCSPISGHRSVSWYQQTPGQGLQFLFEYFSETQRNKGNFPGRFSGRQFSNSRSEMNVSTLELGDSALYLCASSLGGGPETQYFGPGTRLLVL.

The rearrangement joins TRBV6-5 to TRBJ1-5; weak D call: TRBD1 (6 bases). There are 14 residues in the CDR3. The V end lost 6 bases, the J end lost 1 base, and 10 bases lay between the germline ends. Germline loops: CDR1 MNHEY, CDR2 SVGAGI. The CDR3 DNA is TGTGCCAGCAGAGGACAGACGAGCAATCAGCCCCAGCATTTT. Amino acids: CASRGQTSNQPQHF.

CDR3 bases: TGTGCCAGCAGCTCACTGGGGACAGCCGGCACAGATACGCAGTATTTT. This codes for CASSSLGTAGTDTQYF. The J gene is TRBJ2-3, the V gene TRBV7-9; 7 bases line up with TRBD1. With 4 bases clipped from V and 1 base from J, the junction kept 8 bases outside the gene matches. Germline V gene lookup returns CDR1 SEHNR and CDR2 FQNEAQ (reference sequence). This CDR3 is built from 16 residues.

The chain carries TRBV9 and TRBJ2-2; no firm D call. In germline, CDR1 is SGDLS, CDR2 YYNGEE. This CDR3 is built from 13 residues. The V and J ends lost 6 bases and 6 bases respectively, with 12 bases between them. CDR3 sequence: CASTPRLSGELFF. The CDR3 nucleotides read TGTGCCAGCACCCCTCGACTCTCCGGGGAGCTGTTTTTT. The whole variable domain, filled in from reference TRBV9 and TRBJ2-2, reads DSGVTQTPKHLITATGQRVTLRCSPRSGDLSVYWYQQSLDQGLQFLIQYYNGEERAKGNILERFSAQQFPDLHSELNLSSLELGDSALYFCASTPRLSGELFFGEGSRLTVL.

The rearrangement joins TRBV13 to TRBJ2-7, with no clear D. Trimming left V 0 bases short and J 3 bases short, with 15 bases between. The CDR3 length is 16 residues. The germline gives CDR1 PRHDT, CDR2 FYEKMQ (reference sequence). CDR3 amino acids: CASSLGAGTAIYEQYF. The CDR3 DNA reads TGTGCCAGCAGCTTAGGCGCAGGAACCGCCATCTACGAGCAGTACTTC.

This clone was seen a single time. The genes are TRBV4-1 and TRBJ1-4, with 7 bases lining up with TRBD1. The junction had 9 bases not matched to a gene; V was cut back by 6 bases and J by 8 bases. Looked up from germline, CDR1 is MGHRA and CDR2 is YSYEKL. The CDR3 is 14 residues long. As DNA, the CDR3 is TGCGCCAGCAGTTCAGGGGGGTTGGGGGAAAAACTGTTTTTT. This gives the protein CASSSGGLGEKLFF.

The chain carries TRBV11-1 and TRBJ1-2; 8 bases align to TRBD1. The J segment lost 8 bases and the V segment lost 5 bases, leaving 7 bases of the junction unmatched. The V gene's germline CDR1 is SGHAT and CDR2 FQDESV (reference sequence). The CDR3 runs to 13 residues. This CDR3 reads CASSPRTGRGYTF. The CDR3 DNA reads TGTGCCAGCAGCCCGCGGACAGGGAGAGGCTACACCTTC.

To note about this clone: Different DNA sequences within this sample yield the same CDR3. This chain uses TRBV10-3 with TRBJ2-7; 10 bases agree with TRBD2. Germline lookup yields CDR1 ENHRY and CDR2 SYGVKD. CDR3 length equals 16 residues. Losses at the gene ends were 0 bases for V and 5 bases for J; bases not matched to a gene: 7. Here the CDR3 reads CAISESPSGREDEQYF. CDR3 bases: TGTGCCATCAGTGAGTCGCCCAGCGGGAGGGAGGACGAGCAGTACTTC.

The rearrangement uses TRBV28 and TRBJ1-5; D is unresolved. The CDR3 loop spans 14 amino acids. In germline, CDR1 is MDHEN, CDR2 SYDVKM. Trimming removed 1 base at V and 4 bases at J, with 8 bases between. The CDR3 bases are TGTGCCAGCAGTTTATTCCCCAGAAATCAGCCCCAGCATTTT. Protein product: CASSLFPRNQPQHF.

V usage is TRBV7-6 and J usage is TRBJ2-1, with TRBD2 identical over 13 bases. Germline V CDR1 and CDR2: SGHVS, FNYEAQ. This CDR3 has 17 amino acids. The V segment lost 1 base and the J segment 3 bases; nucleotides outside the gene matches: 3. CDR3 in DNA: TGTGCCAGCAGCTTAGGGACTAGCGGGAGCCGCTACAATGAGCAGTTCTTC. Translating gives CASSLGTSGSRYNEQFF.

This clone was detected a few times. The chain has TRBV27 and TRBJ1-5, with a tentative D call TRBD1 (5 bases). The CDR3 loop spans 15 amino acids. The germline V gene encodes CDR1 MNHEY and CDR2 SMNVEV (reference sequence). With 7 bases removed from V and 3 bases from J, the gap between germline ends came to 16 bases. The CDR3 spells CASTSAGRNNQPQHF. DNA for the CDR3: TGTGCCAGCACCTCCGCAGGGCGTAACAATCAGCCCCAGCATTTT.

This clone occurred a few times. The chain couples TRBV29-1 to TRBJ1-1, with D unclear. Trimming cost V 5 bases and J 1 base, with 14 bases left between them. This CDR3 spans 14 amino acids. The germline CDR1 and CDR2 sequences are SQVTM and ANQGSEA. DNA of the CDR3: TGCAGCGTTACCAACACGGGTCGGAACACTGAAGCTTTCTTT. This translates into CSVTNTGRNTEAFF.

The rearrangement links TRBV28 to TRBJ2-1; 10 nucleotides match TRBD2. Germline V gene lookup returns CDR1 MDHEN and CDR2 SYDVKM. V dropped 3 bases and J dropped 7; count of bases not matched to a gene: 9. CDR3 size: 16 residues. CDR3 in amino acids: CASSFGASGRRNEQFF. The DNA of the CDR3 is TGTGCCAGCAGTTTCGGGGCTAGCGGGAGACGGAATGAGCAGTTCTTC.

The chain is built from TRBV4-1 and TRBJ2-3, with D unclear. The V gene lost 4 bases and the J gene lost 2 bases, with 19 bases spanning the gap. CDR1 is MGHRA, CDR2 YSYEKL, per germline. The CDR3 is 17 residues long. The CDR3 loop reads CASSPPQVRKDTDTQYF. CDR3 DNA: TGCGCCAGCAGCCCCCCACAAGTACGAAAAGACACAGATACGCAGTATTTT.

The chain joins TRBV25-1 to TRBJ2-5, with 7 bases matching TRBD1. Germline assignment: CDR1 MGHDK and CDR2 SYGVNS. V lost 4 bases, J lost 2 bases, and 7 bases stayed unmatched. The CDR3 covers 15 residues. The CDR3 region is CASSVPGQLQETQYF. CDR3 sequence (DNA): TGTGCCAGCAGTGTACCGGGACAGTTGCAAGAGACCCAGTACTTC. Combining the CDR3 with reference TRBV25-1 and TRBJ2-5 gives the whole variable domain EADIYQTPRYLVIGTGKKITLECSQTMGHDKMYWYQQDPGMELHLIHYSYGVNSTEKGDLSSESTVSRIRTEHFPLTLESARPSHTSQYLCASSVPGQLQETQYFGPGTRLLVL.